This T cell receptor (beta chain) emerged from a study of CD8 T cells in ankylosing spondylitis. CDR3 length equals 15 residues. Germline V gives CDR1 SGHAT, CDR2 FQNNGV. J lost 2 bases, V lost 3 bases, and 1 base had no gene match. Study-wide findings and caveats: The study looked at matched synovial fluid samples from ankylosing spondylitis patients. Disease-linked clones were reported to be significantly enriched there. Blood from ankylosing spondylitis patients appeared to carry a characteristic roughly eight-variant TCR beta motif.

This clonotype showed up many times. What it recognizes is unknown. Generation of TCR beta libraries employed quantitative 5'-RACE incorporating molecular barcodes. TCRdb reprocessed the 5' RACE reads via MiXCR and lists one record per CDR3 protein. The data hold 350,000 or so distinct CDR3 sequences, with roughly 14% observed a single time. Sample: blood, either unsorted or a sorted T cell fraction (not recorded which). The chain carries TRBV11-2 and TRBJ2-7, with 13 bases aligning to TRBD2. This receptor was taken from a male donor with ankylosing spondylitis or in good health (not recorded which). CDR3 nucleotides: TGTGCCAGCAGCTTGGGGACTAGCGGGACCTACGAGCAGTACTTC. This encodes CASSLGTSGTYEQYF.